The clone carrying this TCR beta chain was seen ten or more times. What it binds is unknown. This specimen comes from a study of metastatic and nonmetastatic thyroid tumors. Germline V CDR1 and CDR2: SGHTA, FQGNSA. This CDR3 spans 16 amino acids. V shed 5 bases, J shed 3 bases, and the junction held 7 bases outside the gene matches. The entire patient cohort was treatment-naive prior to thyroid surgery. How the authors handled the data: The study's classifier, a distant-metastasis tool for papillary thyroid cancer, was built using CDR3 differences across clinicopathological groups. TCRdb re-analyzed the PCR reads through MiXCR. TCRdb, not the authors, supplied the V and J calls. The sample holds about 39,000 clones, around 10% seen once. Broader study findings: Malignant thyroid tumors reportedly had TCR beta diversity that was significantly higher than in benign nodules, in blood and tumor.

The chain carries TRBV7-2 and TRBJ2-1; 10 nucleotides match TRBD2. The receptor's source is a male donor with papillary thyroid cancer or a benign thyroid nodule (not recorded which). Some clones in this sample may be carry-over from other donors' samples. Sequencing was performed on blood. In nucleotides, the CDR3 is TGTGCCAGCAGCCCAACTAGCGGGACTTTCTACAATGAGCAGTTCTTC. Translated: CASSPTSGTFYNEQFF. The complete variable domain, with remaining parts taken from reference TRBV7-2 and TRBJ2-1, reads GAGVSQSPSNKVTEKGKDVELRCDPISGHTALYWYRQSLGQGLEFLIYFQGNSAPDKSGLPSDRFSAERTGGSVSTLTIQRTQQEDSAVYLCASSPTSGTFYNEQFFGPGTRLTVL.